These 8 T cell receptor beta chains came from one sample sequenced in a study of beta chain features in type 1 diabetes. Expressed TCRB transcripts were sequenced because the isolated RNA had all been reverse transcribed beforehand. Assay used: immunoSEQ multiplex PCR; TCRdb lists only in-frame clones, some missing. The sample carries hundreds of thousands of clones, 15% to 20% recorded once. Specimen: naive CD4+ T cells from blood. These receptors all come from a young woman in good health.

This clone was detected a few times. V is TRBV12-5 and J is TRBJ2-2; D gene uncertain. The CDR3 runs to 14 residues. Germline loops: CDR1 LGHNT, CDR2 FRNRAP. V was pared by 3 bases and J by 1 base, with 6 bases between. The CDR3 protein is CASGFWGNTGELFF. DNA of the CDR3: TGTGCTAGTGGTTTTTGGGGGAACACCGGGGAGCTGTTTTTT.

This chain joins TRBV5-6 and TRBJ2-7, with D unclear. The germline gives CDR1 SGHDT, CDR2 YYEEEE. The V end was cut by 0 bases, the J end by 2 bases, with 9 bases between. This CDR3 comprises 14 residues. This CDR3 reads CASSLVADAYEQYF. The CDR3 region has the DNA TGTGCCAGCAGCTTGGTGGCGGACGCCTACGAGCAGTACTTC. The whole variable domain, remainder taken from reference TRBV5-6 and TRBJ2-7, is DAGVTQSPTHLIKTRGQQVTLRCSPKSGHDTVSWYQQALGQGPQFIFQYYEEEERQRGNFPDRFSGHQFPNYSSELNVNALLLGDSALYLCASSLVADAYEQYFGPGTRLTVT.

The chain's CDR3 is CASSPFNGADNEQFF. The CDR3 DNA is TGTGCCAGCAGCCCTTTCAATGGGGCGGACAATGAGCAGTTCTTC. The rearrangement joins TRBV7-9 to TRBJ2-1; weak D call: TRBD1 (5 bases). V lost 5 bases and J lost 5, with 16 bases in between. In germline, CDR1 is SEHNR, CDR2 FQNEAQ (reference sequence). The CDR3 loop spans 15 amino acids.

As regards this clone: Other DNA sequences within the sample encode an identical CDR3. The rearrangement joins TRBV18 to TRBJ2-7; D gene unclear. Trimming stripped 2 bases from V and 1 base from J, with 6 bases between. The CDR3 loop spans 13 amino acids. Germline V lookup: CDR1 KGHSH, CDR2 LQKENI. The CDR3 sequence: CASSPSESYEQYF. In nucleotides, the CDR3 is TGTGCCAGCTCACCATCCGAGTCCTACGAGCAGTACTTC.

This clone has just a few counts. Other DNA sequences in the same sample also yield this CDR3. This chain uses TRBV28 with TRBJ2-3; 9 bases are shared with TRBD2. This CDR3 has 15 residues. CDR1 and CDR2 from the germline V gene are MDHEN and SYDVKM. The ends lost 2 bases at V and 3 bases at J; junction bases unmatched: 3. As DNA, the CDR3 is TGTGCCAGCAGTTTAGCGGGAGGGCCAACAGATACGCAGTATTTT. This translates into CASSLAGGPTDTQYF.

The sample holds a few counts of this clone. The chain employs TRBV7-2 and TRBJ2-2; D is perhaps TRBD1 (5 bases). The CDR3 extends over 16 amino acids. CDR1 is SGHTA, CDR2 FQGNSA, per germline. The V and J ends lost 5 bases and 5 bases respectively, with 18 bases between them. Here the CDR3 DNA reads TGTGCCAGCAGCCCGACAATAGCAGGGATTACCGGGGAGCTGTTTTTT. Protein product: CASSPTIAGITGELFF.

This clone was detected a few times. The chain joins TRBV2 to TRBJ1-1; TRBD1 matches at 7 bases. V trimming: 0 bases; J trimming: 8 bases; junction bases outside the gene matches: 9. CDR1 is SNHLY and CDR2 is FYNNEI in the germline V gene. The CDR3 consists of 15 residues. The CDR3 region has the DNA TGTGCCAGCAGTGAAGCGGGACAGTCGAGAGGCGAAGCTTTCTTT. The encoded protein is CASSEAGQSRGEAFF.

This clone was observed a handful of times. For the CDR3, the DNA is TGTGCCAGCAGCTGGACAGGGGAAACCTACGAGCAGTACTTC. This gives the protein CASSWTGETYEQYF. The rearrangement joins TRBV6-6 to TRBJ2-7, with 9 bases matching TRBD1. Germline values: CDR1 MNHNY, CDR2 SVGAGI (reference sequence). The CDR3 is made up of 14 amino acids. The V gene end was trimmed by 6 bases and the J gene end by 2 bases; junction bases not matched to a gene: 5.